A single sample gave rise to the 24 T cell receptor beta chains below, sequenced in a study of CXCR3-negative and CXCR3-positive naive CD8 T cells (dated by TCRdb to the late 2010s). Beyond this particular receptor, the publication reports: Compared with CXCR3-negative naive cells, CXCR3-positive naive cells had TRB CDR3s with higher hydrophobicity (lower Kidera factor 4), lower energy, and higher strength and volume indices.

What these receptors recognize is not known. Data came from a NextSeq 550. The Human TCR Profiling Kit (MiLaboratory) was used to make UMI-labeled 5' RACE TRB cDNA libraries. TCRdb reprocessed the reads; each CDR3 protein sequence makes one entry, and DNA is unavailable. The sample table includes about 84,000 distinct CDR3 sequences. Of the sample, 0.62% is held by the ten largest clones. What was sequenced was naive CXCR3+ CD8+ T cells from blood. The meaning of the sample's cell subset or site label: CD45RO-CCR7+CD27+CD95- naive CD8+ T cells expressing CXCR3 (TNR3+). Every receptor here comes from a human donor in good health. Some clones in this sample may be carry-over from other donors' samples.

The chain links TRBV5-5 to TRBJ2-1; TCRdb selects TRBD1, and the lack of DNA leaves this call unchecked. The CDR3 loop spans 14 amino acids. Germline lookup yields CDR1 SGHKS and CDR2 YYEKEE (reference sequence). CDR3 in amino acids: CASSLLRDDNEQFF.

The J gene is TRBJ2-7, the V gene TRBV27; TCRdb gives TRBD1 as the D gene, but with no DNA this cannot be confirmed. Germline CDR1 reads MNHEY; CDR2 reads SMNVEV (reference sequence). The CDR3 spans 15 residues. CDR3 residues: CASSVTPQGIYEQYF.

The chain combines TRBV7-9 with TRBJ1-2; without DNA, the TCRdb call of TRBD1 cannot be checked. The CDR3 consists of 13 residues. Per the germline V gene, CDR1 is SEHNR and CDR2 is FQNEAQ (reference sequence). CDR3 sequence reads: CASSLGQVNGYTF.

The chain is built from TRBV7-9 and TRBJ1-1. Germline V gene data show CDR1 as SEHNR and CDR2 as FQNEAQ (reference sequence). This CDR3 comprises 12 residues. CDR3 loop: CATRTSGTEAFF.

The chain combines TRBV29-1 with TRBJ2-7. There are 14 residues in the CDR3. Germline V lookup: CDR1 SQVTM, CDR2 ANQGSEA. The CDR3 sequence is CSVGGGISAYEQYF.

The chain carries TRBV28 and TRBJ1-3. Germline CDR1 is MDHEN and CDR2 is SYDVKM. The length of the CDR3 is 15 residues. CDR3 sequence reads: CASMEERTGGNTIYF.

The chain combines TRBV7-6 with TRBJ2-1; TCRdb reports TRBD1, a call that lacks DNA to check it against. This CDR3 contains 14 residues. The germline V gene encodes CDR1 SGHVS and CDR2 FNYEAQ. The CDR3 loop is CASSPYKRGDEQFF.

The chain uses TRBV7-8 and TRBJ2-1; with no DNA, the TCRdb D assignment of TRBD2 cannot be verified. CDR3 length: 15 residues. CDR1 SGHVS and CDR2 FQNEAQ come from the germline V gene. CDR3 amino acids: CASSILAGGRNEQFF.

V usage is TRBV12-3 or TRBV12-4 and J usage is TRBJ1-1; with no DNA, the TCRdb D assignment of TRBD1 cannot be verified. The CDR3 consists of 14 residues. The CDR3: CASSPTGGIAEAFF.

The chain is built from TRBV3-1 and TRBJ2-3; the TCRdb D gene call, TRBD2, has no DNA to confirm it. CDR3 size: 15 residues. Germline CDR1 is LGHDT and CDR2 is YNNKEL (reference sequence). CDR3 protein: CASSQRGLGTDTQYF.

This rearrangement joins TRBV3-1 to TRBJ2-1. CDR1 LGHDT and CDR2 YNNKEL come from the germline V gene (reference sequence). This CDR3 comprises 15 residues. The CDR3 region is CASSHGKGRYNEQFF.

This chain connects TRBV20-1 to TRBJ2-3; the D call of TRBD2 rests on TCRdb alone, since no DNA is present to check it. Germline CDR1 reads DFQATT; CDR2 reads SNEGSKA (reference sequence). This CDR3 is built from 16 residues. CDR3 amino acids: CSARASGYGGPDTQYF.

The chain has TRBV5-1 and TRBJ1-1. CDR3 length: 14 amino acids. Looked up from germline, CDR1 is SGHRS and CDR2 is YFSETQ. This CDR3 is CASSLQFMNTEAFF.

V and J are TRBV11-3 and TRBJ2-7; no DNA is available, so the TRBD2 call from TCRdb remains unchecked. The CDR3 consists of 19 residues. In germline, CDR1 is SGHNT, CDR2 YENEEA. CDR3 sequence reads: CASSPYGDETSGAAYEQYF.

The chain links TRBV2 to TRBJ2-2; TCRdb's D gene call, TRBD1, goes unchecked for lack of DNA. Germline values: CDR1 SNHLY, CDR2 FYNNEI. The CDR3 sequence is 12 residues long. The CDR3 reads CASRTGTGELFF.

This sequence joins TRBV27 and TRBJ2-3; absent DNA, TCRdb's TRBD2 call cannot be checked. The CDR3 consists of 16 residues. Per germline, CDR1 MNHEY and CDR2 SMNVEV (reference sequence). CDR3 loop: CASSSPGGGPQDTQYF.

The chain combines TRBV5-4 with TRBJ2-4. Germline values: CDR1 SGHNT, CDR2 YYREEE (reference sequence). This CDR3 is built from 15 residues. This CDR3 is CASSLGGSGKNIQYF.

CDR3 amino acids: CASSWTGDRDDYEQYF. The rearrangement joins TRBV5-1 to TRBJ2-7; TCRdb lists TRBD1, though no DNA is available to test this call. The germline gives CDR1 SGHRS, CDR2 YFSETQ. The CDR3 extends over 16 amino acids.

This chain uses TRBV24-1 with TRBJ2-1. The CDR3 spans 13 residues. The germline V gene encodes CDR1 KGHDR and CDR2 SFDVKD. This CDR3 reads CATSDSNYNEQFF.

The rearrangement links TRBV7-6 to TRBJ2-1. Germline loops: CDR1 SGHVS, CDR2 FNYEAQ. The CDR3 is 15 residues long. The CDR3 sequence: CASSLARDSYNEQFF. The full variable domain, completed using reference TRBV7-6 and TRBJ2-1, is GAGVSQSPRYKVTKRGQDVALRCDPISGHVSLYWYRQALGQGPEFLTYFNYEAQQDKSGLPNDRFSAERPEGSISTLTIQRTEQRDSAMYRCASSLARDSYNEQFFGPGTRLTVL.

This chain uses TRBV12-3 or TRBV12-4 with TRBJ2-7; the TRBD1 assignment by TCRdb is unverifiable without DNA. CDR3 length: 13 amino acids. CDR3 protein: CASSHGTGHEQYF.

The chain recombines TRBV20-1 with TRBJ2-1; TCRdb calls TRBD2, which cannot be checked without DNA. Germline V gene data show CDR1 as DFQATT and CDR2 as SNEGSKA (reference sequence). The CDR3 contains 16 residues. This chain's CDR3 is CSAWRERTSSYNEQFF.

This chain links TRBV11-2 with TRBJ2-1. Germline CDR1 reads SGHAT; CDR2 reads FQNNGV. The CDR3 is 15 amino acids. The CDR3 is CASSLRLAENNEQFF.

The gene calls are TRBV27 and TRBJ2-7. From germline, CDR1 is MNHEY and CDR2 SMNVEV (reference sequence). There are 13 residues in the CDR3. The CDR3 region is CASSLSQPYEQYF.